This T cell receptor beta chain was recorded in a study of radiation and T cells in renal cell carcinoma. The wider study: Nephrectomy followed 15 Gy stereotactic body radiation by 4 weeks.

Profiling relied on immunoSEQ multiplex PCR, and the TCRdb table lists in-frame clones only, not all of them. The repertoire holds some 80,000 clones, with 70% to 90% as singletons. Note on this clone: What it binds is unknown.

Time point denoted: blood 2 weeks post-SBRT. This sample's treatment: 15 Gy SBRT to primary tumor, nephrectomy 4 weeks later. Study observations and caveats: Without pretreatment biopsies, baseline tumor clonotype presence was undetermined.

CDR1 is MDHEN and CDR2 is SYDVKM in the germline V gene. V was cut by 2 bases and J by 4 bases, with 24 bases left in between. The CDR3 has 18 residues. The V gene is TRBV28, the J gene TRBJ2-7; D is undetermined. Source: blood, taken from a patient whose treatment included radiotherapy and nephrectomy. This receptor was identified in a woman aged 50 to 60 with renal cell carcinoma. CDR3 nucleotides: TGTGCCAGCAGTTTAGGTTTTCTCAGGTCCCGTCGGTTGTACGAGCAGTACTTC. Its protein is CASSLGFLRSRRLYEQYF.